The entry below describes one T cell receptor beta chain. Its specificity is unknown. MiXCR was run by TCRdb on the reads, yielding one entry per CDR3 protein. The sample contains fewer than 350,000 distinct CDR3 sequences, almost 30% of which appear only once. The data originate from a study of T cell repertoires in cytomegalovirus infection. Study details: Well-studied HLA-B-restricted epitopes and recently identified HLA-C-restricted epitopes of CMV were both used in the study. Indications of both CMV infection and matching HLA type were provided by public TCR beta signatures. Study-level findings and limits: Carriers of CMV and the relevant HLA type were discriminated by public TCR beta frequency. The ex vivo response was dominated by HLA-C-restricted CMV-specific TCR beta clonotypes.

The sequence came from a human donor in good health (CMV status not recorded). Some clones in this sample may be carry-over from other donors' samples. The material was cultured PBMCs, obtained from culture after CMV antigen stimulation.

CDR3 amino acids: CASSPSGRSEAFF. The CDR3 DNA is TGCGCCAGCAGCCCTTCAGGGAGGAGTGAAGCTTTCTTT. The chain links TRBV5-1 to TRBJ1-1; D is perhaps TRBD1 (5 bases). Germline CDR1 and CDR2: SGHRS and YFSETQ. The CDR3 sequence is 13 residues long. V lost 4 bases and J lost 7, with 14 bases in between. The full variable domain, in which reference TRBV5-1 and TRBJ1-1 provide the parts outside the CDR3, is KAGVTQTPRYLIKTRGQQVTLSCSPISGHRSVSWYQQTPGQGLQFLFEYFSETQRNKGNFPGRFSGRQFSNSRSEMNVSTLELGDSALYLCASSPSGRSEAFFGQGTRLTVV.